Below are 24 T cell receptor beta chains sequenced from a single sample in a study of cytomegalovirus exposure and HLA in healthy donors. 13 Jbeta primers and 60 Vbeta primers were used for the PCR. Using immunoSEQ multiplex PCR, the repertoire was profiled, and TCRdb retains in-frame clones only, with some absent. The table records about 110,000 clones, approximately 84% of them present only once. Sequenced input: PBMCs. Receptors originate from a man aged 30 to 39 in good health and CMV-seronegative.

The rearrangement links TRBV10-2 to TRBJ1-3; 9 bases are a match to TRBD1. Germline V gene lookup returns CDR1 WSHSY and CDR2 SAAADI. The CDR3 runs 15 residues. V dropped 8 bases and J dropped 3; count of bases not matched to a gene: 8. The CDR3 DNA is TGCGCCAGCCGACGGGACAGGGTAGATGGAAACACCATATATTTT. It specifies CASRRDRVDGNTIYF.

This clone was counted a few times. The CDR3 nucleotides read TGCGCCAGCAGTCGAACAGCGGGAGGACACAATGAGCAGTTCTTC. Protein product: CASSRTAGGHNEQFF. J is TRBJ2-1 and V is TRBV23-1, with TRBD2 identical over 9 bases. TRBV23-1 is an ORF, with its function uncertain. The CDR3 sequence is 15 residues long. V shed 4 bases, J shed 5 bases, and the junction held 6 bases outside the gene matches.

This clone was picked up one time. V is TRBV2 and J is TRBJ1-1; D gene unclear. Trimming took off 1 base at V and 3 bases at J, with 9 bases between the two ends. Germline V gene sequence: CDR1 SNHLY, CDR2 FYNNEI. The CDR3 is 14 amino acids. The CDR3 nucleotides are TGTGCCAGCAGTGAAGGCGGGATTTACACTGAAGCTTTCTTT. This encodes CASSEGGIYTEAFF.

The rearrangement links TRBV7-9 to TRBJ1-1, with no clear D. The CDR3 length is 13 residues. Trimming took 5 bases from V and 0 from J, leaving 7 bases between them. CDR1 and CDR2 (germline): SEHNR, FQNEAQ (reference sequence). CDR3 nucleotides: TGTGCCAGCAGCGGGCTTTTGAACACTGAAGCTTTCTTT. Its translation is CASSGLLNTEAFF. Full variable domain (rest looked up from reference TRBV7-9 and TRBJ1-1): DTGVSQNPRHKITKRGQNVTFRCDPISEHNRLYWYRQTLGQGPEFLTYFQNEAQLEKSRLLSDRFSAERPKGSFSTLEIQRTEQGDSAMYLCASSGLLNTEAFFGQGTRLTVV.

V usage is TRBV5-6 and J usage is TRBJ2-5, with D possibly matching TRBD2 (5 bases). CDR1 and CDR2 from the germline V gene are SGHDT and YYEEEE. CDR3 length equals 14 residues. Trimming shortened V by 0 bases and J by 5 bases, and 11 bases separated the two germline ends. CDR3 sequence reads: CASSLGGLEETQYF. Here the CDR3 DNA reads TGTGCCAGCAGCTTGGGAGGGCTTGAGGAGACCCAGTACTTC.

This sequence joins TRBV5-1 and TRBJ1-5, with unresolved D. Germline loops: CDR1 SGHRS, CDR2 YFSETQ. The CDR3 covers 15 residues. The V end lost 1 base, the J end lost 1 base, and 9 bases lay between the germline ends. The CDR3 sequence: CASSLLAGSNQPQHF. CDR3 sequence (DNA): TGCGCCAGCAGCTTGCTGGCGGGGAGCAATCAGCCCCAGCATTTT.

The chain recombines TRBV5-8 with TRBJ1-1, with 7 bases aligning to TRBD1. The CDR3 is 15 residues long. V trimming: 3 bases; J trimming: 1 base; junction bases outside the gene matches: 6. Germline-derived CDR1 and CDR2 are SGHTS and YDEGEE. The CDR3 DNA follows: TGTGCCAGCAGCTCCCAGACAGGGCCGAACACTGAAGCTTTCTTT. This sequence encodes CASSSQTGPNTEAFF.

This clone occurred a few times. V gene TRBV6-5 combines with J gene TRBJ2-7, with a weak D call TRBD2 (6 bases). Germline V gene data show CDR1 as MNHEY and CDR2 as SVGAGI. The CDR3 totals 15 residues. V was clipped by 6 bases and J by 7 bases, with 22 bases between them. The CDR3 sequence: CASRSEGRPGGEQYF. CDR3 DNA sequence: TGTGCCAGCAGATCGGAAGGACGCCCCGGGGGTGAGCAGTACTTC.

The CDR3 nucleotides are TGTGCCAGCAGTTCCGGGACAGGGCAAGAGACCCAGTACTTC. This translates into CASSSGTGQETQYF. The rearrangement uses TRBV6-5 and TRBJ2-5; 9 bases are shared with TRBD1. There are 14 residues in the CDR3. Germline V lookup: CDR1 MNHEY, CDR2 SVGAGI. The trim removed 4 bases at V and 2 bases at J, leaving 2 bases unmatched.

CDR3 bases: TGTGCCAGCAGCTATAGCGGAGAGGGCGGCCAGCCCCAGCATTTT. Translated, it gives CASSYSGEGGQPQHF. The gene calls are TRBV7-2 and TRBJ1-5; D is unclear. V gave up 4 bases and J gave up 7 bases, with 17 bases separating them. The CDR3 runs to 15 residues. Germline V gene data show CDR1 as SGHTA and CDR2 as FQGNSA. Full variable domain (rest looked up from reference TRBV7-2 and TRBJ1-5): GAGVSQSPSNKVTEKGKDVELRCDPISGHTALYWYRQSLGQGLEFLIYFQGNSAPDKSGLPSDRFSAERTGGSVSTLTIQRTQQEDSAVYLCASSYSGEGGQPQHFGDGTRLSIL.

The chain links TRBV13 to TRBJ2-3; tentatively, D is TRBD1 (6 bases). V lost 4 bases to trimming and J lost 0 bases, with 11 bases between them. CDR1 is PRHDT, CDR2 FYEKMQ, per germline (reference sequence). The CDR3 is 15 amino acids. The CDR3 reads CASSSIQGSTDTQYF. CDR3 DNA: TGTGCCAGCAGCTCGATTCAGGGGAGCACAGATACGCAGTATTTT.

The chain combines TRBV30 with TRBJ2-2; 9 bases fit TRBD1. The CDR3 is 15 residues long. The V gene end was trimmed by 0 bases and the J gene end by 3 bases; junction bases not matched to a gene: 2. Germline loops: CDR1 GTSNPN, CDR2 SVGIG (reference sequence). The CDR3 coding sequence is TGTGCCTGGAGTGTCCGGGACAGGGACACCGGGGAGCTGTTTTTT. Protein sequence: CAWSVRDRDTGELFF.

The V gene is TRBV10-2, the J gene TRBJ2-7; TRBD2 is a possible D gene (5 bases). The CDR3 length is 14 residues. CDR1 and CDR2 from the germline V gene are WSHSY and SAAADI. The ends were cut back, 4 bases at V and 0 bases at J, with 10 bases in the middle. The CDR3 region has the DNA TGCGCCAGCAGTGTAGGGCGGGCCTCCTACGAGCAGTACTTC. Encoded protein: CASSVGRASYEQYF.

This clone was recorded once. The CDR3 coding sequence is TGTGCCAGCAGTTACGACAGGGGGCGCTGGATAACTGAAGCTTTCTTT. Translating it yields CASSYDRGRWITEAFF. This chain links TRBV6-5 with TRBJ1-1; TRBD1 agrees at 10 bases. The trim removed 2 bases at V and 5 bases at J, leaving 8 bases unmatched. The CDR3 runs to 16 residues. Germline V gene lookup returns CDR1 MNHEY and CDR2 SVGAGI.

The chain employs TRBV7-6 and TRBJ1-2; a possible D gene is TRBD1 (5 bases). The germline V gene encodes CDR1 SGHVS and CDR2 FNYEAQ. Trimming cost V 6 bases and J 7 bases, with 18 bases left between them. This CDR3 region has 14 residues. In DNA, the CDR3 is TGTGCCAGCAGTCTATCGAGTTTGGGGGGTGGCTACACCTTC. Encoded protein: CASSLSSLGGGYTF.

This clone has more than one count but fewer than ten. The gene calls are TRBV9 and TRBJ1-2, with unresolved D. CDR3 length equals 13 residues. V dropped 5 bases and J dropped 4 bases, with 12 bases sitting between them. The V gene's germline CDR1 is SGDLS and CDR2 YYNGEE. The CDR3 DNA reads as TGTGCCAGCAGTATTTTAGCGGGCTATGGCTACACCTTC. Translation gives CASSILAGYGYTF.

The rearrangement joins TRBV19 to TRBJ2-5; D uncertain. There are 14 residues in the CDR3. Germline V gene sequence: CDR1 LNHDA, CDR2 SQIVND (reference sequence). V gave up 6 bases and J gave up 1 base, with 12 bases separating them. CDR3 protein: CASRPAGFQETQYF. The CDR3 DNA reads as TGTGCCAGTAGGCCCGCAGGATTCCAAGAGACCCAGTACTTC.

The chain uses TRBV13 and TRBJ1-3; D remains ambiguous. This CDR3 is 14 amino acids long. From germline, CDR1 is PRHDT and CDR2 FYEKMQ (reference sequence). Between the trimmed V and J ends, which lost 0 bases and 2 bases, there was a span of 5 bases. The DNA of the CDR3 is TGTGCCAGCAGCTTAGGCGGGGCTGGAAACACCATATATTTT. Amino acids: CASSLGGAGNTIYF.

As regards this clone: The missing conserved phenylalanine or tryptophan at the end of this CDR3 makes a read error likely. It is unclear where the CDR3 begins or ends on the DNA, so no DNA is shown, and the CDR3 is as TCRdb lists it. This chain links TRBV30 with TRBJ2-7; the table's TRBD1 call for D was not verified on the DNA. 12 amino acids form the CDR3, both terminal residues included. Per the germline V gene, CDR1 is GTSNPN and CDR2 is SVGIG (reference sequence). The chain's CDR3 is CAWSYQQGAPLH.

The V call is TRBV9, the J call TRBJ2-7, with TRBD2 identical over 11 bases. Germline CDR1 and CDR2: SGDLS and YYNGEE. Unmatched junction bases numbered 12, after V lost 3 bases and J lost 4 bases. The CDR3 is 17 amino acids. The CDR3 DNA sequence: TGTGCCAGCAGCGGAGGCCCCCCACTAGCGGGAGTATACGAGCAGTACTTC. Amino acids: CASSGGPPLAGVYEQYF.

The sample holds a few counts of this clone. The V and J genes are TRBV13 and TRBJ1-4; perhaps TRBD1 as D (6 bases). Germline V CDR1 and CDR2: PRHDT, FYEKMQ (reference sequence). With 3 bases removed from V and 4 bases from J, the gap between germline ends came to 9 bases. The CDR3 covers 14 residues. DNA of the CDR3: TGTGCCAGCAGCTTCCGGACAGTTAATGAAAAACTGTTTTTT. It encodes CASSFRTVNEKLFF.

The chain employs TRBV14 and TRBJ1-4; TRBD1 might be the D (6 bases). Trimming stripped 5 bases from V and 3 bases from J, with 13 bases between. CDR3 length equals 15 residues. Looked up from germline, CDR1 is SGHDN and CDR2 is FVKESK. The CDR3 DNA sequence: TGTGCCAGCAGCTATCAGGGGACGGCTAATGAAAAACTGTTTTTT. Amino acids: CASSYQGTANEKLFF.

The chain couples TRBV10-2 to TRBJ2-7, with 12 bases lining up with TRBD1. J was trimmed by 4 bases and V by 6 bases; bases with no gene match: 4. CDR1 and CDR2 (germline): WSHSY, SAAADI. This CDR3 comprises 14 residues. The CDR3 is CASSWGQGAYEQYF. The CDR3, as DNA: TGCGCCAGCAGCTGGGGACAGGGGGCATACGAGCAGTACTTC.

The V and J genes are TRBV9 and TRBJ2-3, with D possibly matching TRBD2 (5 bases). Per germline, CDR1 SGDLS and CDR2 YYNGEE. Trimming left V 0 bases short and J 3 bases short, with 8 bases between. This CDR3 spans 14 amino acids. This CDR3 is CASSVASGTDTQYF. In DNA form, the CDR3 reads TGTGCCAGCAGCGTAGCATCGGGGACAGATACGCAGTATTTT.